This T cell receptor beta chain was obtained from a study of cytomegalovirus exposure and HLA in healthy donors. About this clone itself: Its target is unknown.

This donor had no CMV serostatus on record. Researchers ran the PCR with 60 Vbeta and 13 Jbeta primers. Data came from immunoSEQ multiplex PCR; TCRdb stores just in-frame clones and leaves some out. Among roughly 100,000 clones listed, 81% were seen once. General study points: The study listed 164 cytomegalovirus-associated TCR beta chains. Clonal expansion, a later analysis showed, was greater in HLA-associated TCR beta chains than in equally common others.

Trimming took off 4 bases at V and 0 bases at J, with 10 bases between the two ends. Looked up from germline, CDR1 is SGHNT and CDR2 is YYREEE (reference sequence). The CDR3 is made up of 14 amino acids. The sequencing sample was made of PBMCs. The receptor was derived from a human donor in good health. The chain links TRBV5-4 to TRBJ1-2, with D unresolved. In DNA, the CDR3 is TGTGCCAGCAGCCCGGCGGGGACTAACTATGGCTACACCTTC. Translated: CASSPAGTNYGYTF.